This T cell receptor beta chain was obtained from a study of T cells after posttransplantation cyclophosphamide (dated by TCRdb to about 2016). For context, the study as a whole: Using TRB sequencing, the study followed how the T cell repertoire rebuilt after myeloablative bone marrow transplantation with posttransplantation cyclophosphamide given as GVHD prophylaxis. Samples from a few dozen PTCy-treated patients and roughly 17 related bone marrow donors of those patients were subjected to antigen receptor sequencing. Blood from all 35 or so PTCy patients who had 1-year posttransplant specimens underwent TRB sequencing. TRB sequencing was also done on up to 3 additional blood samples from 2 to 5.2 years after transplant in 3 patients, and on pretransplant blood from several patients. TRA and TRB clonality were tightly correlated in ten or so samples, so subsequent TCR analyses focused on TRB only. Public TRB sequences were compared against a database of over 3,000 sequences linked to responses to pathogens, tumor antigens, self-antigens and alloantigens. What the research found in general, with its limitations: Donor-recipient similarity was low at 1-2 months but rose over the first year, and later blood repertoires were often dominated by donor CD8+ memory clones. The TRB repertoires of T cells infiltrating skin or GI tract showed only limited overlap with the TRB repertoires of T cells in blood. Across about 40 patients, TRB clonality was highly associated with recipient CMV seropositivity and CMV reactivation, and diversity in PTCy patients was similar to diversity in CNI/methotrexate controls.

Comments on this clone: The antigen this receptor binds is unknown. No clone much larger than this one lies a single base away; base qualities are absent.

Genomic DNA was the input for TRB sequencing, which was run either with the immunoSEQ assay at survey resolution or with the hsTCRB kit. The study's processing was this. Initial read processing used immunoSEQ software, and repertoire analyses used the LymphoSeq R package. Clonality was calculated as 1 minus normalized Shannon entropy, and the Gini coefficient was also calculated for each TRB dataset. Phenotypes of unsorted samples were inferred by mapping TRB sequences from sorted subsets of the recipient or donor onto the same recipient's unsorted samples. What TCRdb holds here is the immuneACCESS table cut down to in-frame rearrangements. Part of the clones is not present; checked against another copy, under half of the missing clones reflect an unresolved V gene, and the others are unexplained. The D gene and trimming were derived from the DNA, and the V and J assignments and clone size from that table. Across this sample there are 15,000 or so clones, with 77% seen only once. The ten most abundant clones make up approximately 29% of the sample.

The treatment or condition label on this specimen signifies: high-dose cyclophosphamide on days +3 and +4 as single-agent GVHD prophylaxis. PTCy patients received busulfan and fludarabine conditioning, a related or unrelated marrow graft, and cyclophosphamide on days +3 and +4. The PTCy-treated patients were enrolled in a prospective multi-institutional clinical trial. Peripheral blood and bone marrow mononuclear cells were isolated by Ficoll-Hypaque density centrifugation and were cryopreserved. Sorting of CD4+ and CD8+ T cells, including naive and memory subsets, was performed by FACS on a FACSAria II. The clonotype originates from a female patient between 40 and 50 years old who received an allogeneic stem cell transplant from a related donor, was CMV-positive, and had no GVHD. Some T cells present after a transplant may be cells of the graft donor. Sequenced material: CD8+ T cells sorted from PBMCs, taken 1,700 to 2,000 days after a stem cell transplant with posttransplant cyclophosphamide.

The DNA sequence is given as TGCGCCAGCAGCCGGAACGACAGGGCAGGCGAGCAGTACTTC. This encodes CASSRNDRAGEQYF. This sequence uses TRBV5-1 and TRBJ2-7; 7 nucleotides in the junction match TRBD1. The germline V gene yields SGHRS for CDR1 and YFSETQ for CDR2. Including the terminal cysteine and phenylalanine, the CDR3 comprises 14 residues. Only the CDR3 part of the read is kept: 42 bases, read in frame from the first base. V trim: 4 bases; J trim: 6 bases; unmatched bases: 10. Here the CDR3 is joined to the reference TRBV5-1 and TRBJ2-7 genes, and the full variable domain is: KAGVTQTPRYLIKTRGQQVTLSCSPISGHRSVSWYQQTPGQGLQFLFEYFSETQRNKGNFPGRFSGRQFSNSRSEMNVSTLELGDSALYLCASSRNDRAGEQYFGPGTRLTVT.